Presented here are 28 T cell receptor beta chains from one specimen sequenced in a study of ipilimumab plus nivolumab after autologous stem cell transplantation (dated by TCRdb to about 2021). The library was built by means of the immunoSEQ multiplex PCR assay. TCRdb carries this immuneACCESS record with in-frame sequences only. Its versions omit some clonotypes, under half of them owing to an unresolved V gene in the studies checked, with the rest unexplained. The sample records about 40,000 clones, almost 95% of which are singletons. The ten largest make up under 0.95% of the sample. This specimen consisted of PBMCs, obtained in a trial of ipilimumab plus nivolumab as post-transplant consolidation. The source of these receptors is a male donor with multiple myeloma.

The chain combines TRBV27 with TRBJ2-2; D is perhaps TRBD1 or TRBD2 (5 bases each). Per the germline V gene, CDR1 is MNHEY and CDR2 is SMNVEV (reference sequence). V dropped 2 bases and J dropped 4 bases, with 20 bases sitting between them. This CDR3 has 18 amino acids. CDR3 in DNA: TGTGCCAGCAGTTTACAAGGAGGACACGGAGGTGGCACCGGGGAGCTGTTTTTT. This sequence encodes CASSLQGGHGGGTGELFF.

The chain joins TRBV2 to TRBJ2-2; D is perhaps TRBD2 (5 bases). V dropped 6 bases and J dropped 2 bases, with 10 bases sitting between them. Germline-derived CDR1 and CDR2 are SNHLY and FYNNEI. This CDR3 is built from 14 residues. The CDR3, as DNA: TGTGCCAGCAGCAACGAGGGAAACACCGGGGAGCTGTTTTTT. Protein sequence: CASSNEGNTGELFF. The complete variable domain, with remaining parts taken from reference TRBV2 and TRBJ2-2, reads EPEVTQTPSHQVTQMGQEVILRCVPISNHLYFYWYRQILGQKVEFLVSFYNNEISEKSEIFDDQFSVERPDGSNFTLKIRSTKLEDSAMYFCASSNEGNTGELFFGEGSRLTVL.

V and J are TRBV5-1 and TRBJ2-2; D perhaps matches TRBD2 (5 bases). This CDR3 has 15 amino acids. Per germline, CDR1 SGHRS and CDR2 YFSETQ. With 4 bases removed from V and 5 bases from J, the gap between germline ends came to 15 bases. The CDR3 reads CASSPASRGTGELFF. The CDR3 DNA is TGCGCCAGCAGCCCCGCCTCTCGAGGGACCGGGGAGCTGTTTTTT. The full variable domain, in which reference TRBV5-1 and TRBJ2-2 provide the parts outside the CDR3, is KAGVTQTPRYLIKTRGQQVTLSCSPISGHRSVSWYQQTPGQGLQFLFEYFSETQRNKGNFPGRFSGRQFSNSRSEMNVSTLELGDSALYLCASSPASRGTGELFFGEGSRLTVL.

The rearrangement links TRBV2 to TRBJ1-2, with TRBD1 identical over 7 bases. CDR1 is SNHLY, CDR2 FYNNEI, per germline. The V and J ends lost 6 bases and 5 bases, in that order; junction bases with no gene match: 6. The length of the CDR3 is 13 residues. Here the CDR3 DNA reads TGTGCCAGCAGCCTGACAGGGCGATATGGCTACACCTTC. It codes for CASSLTGRYGYTF.

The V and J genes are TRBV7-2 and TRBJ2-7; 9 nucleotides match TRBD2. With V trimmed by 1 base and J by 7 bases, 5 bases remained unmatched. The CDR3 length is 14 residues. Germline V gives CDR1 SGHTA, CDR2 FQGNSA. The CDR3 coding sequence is TGTGCCAGCAGCTTAGGAGGCGGGAGGGAAGAGCAGTACTTC. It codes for CASSLGGGREEQYF.

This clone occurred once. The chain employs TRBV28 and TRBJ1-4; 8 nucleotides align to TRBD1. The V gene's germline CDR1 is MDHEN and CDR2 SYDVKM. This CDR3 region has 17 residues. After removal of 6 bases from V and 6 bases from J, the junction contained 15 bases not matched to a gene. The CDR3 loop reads CASSIRTYRGFDEKLFF. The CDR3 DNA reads TGTGCCAGCAGCATTCGAACCTACAGGGGGTTCGATGAAAAACTGTTTTTT.

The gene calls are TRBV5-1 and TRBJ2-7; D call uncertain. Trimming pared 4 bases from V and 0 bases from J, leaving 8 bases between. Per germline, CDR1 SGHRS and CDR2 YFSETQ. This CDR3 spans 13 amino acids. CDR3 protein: CASSPTSSYEQYF. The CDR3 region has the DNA TGCGCCAGCAGCCCAACGAGCTCCTACGAGCAGTACTTC.

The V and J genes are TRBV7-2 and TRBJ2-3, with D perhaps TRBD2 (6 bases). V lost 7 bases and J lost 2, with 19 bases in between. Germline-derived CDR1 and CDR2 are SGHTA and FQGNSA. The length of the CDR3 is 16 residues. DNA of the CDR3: TGTGCCAGCAATGGAGGCCGGGGGAGAACCACAGATACGCAGTATTTT. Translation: CASNGGRGRTTDTQYF.

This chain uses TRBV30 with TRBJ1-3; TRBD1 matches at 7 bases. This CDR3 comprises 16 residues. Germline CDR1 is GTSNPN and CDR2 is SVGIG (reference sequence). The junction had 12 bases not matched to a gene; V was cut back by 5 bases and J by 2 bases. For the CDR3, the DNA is TGTGCCTGGTCCGGTGGGGCGACAGGGACTGGAAACACCATATATTTT. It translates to CAWSGGATGTGNTIYF.

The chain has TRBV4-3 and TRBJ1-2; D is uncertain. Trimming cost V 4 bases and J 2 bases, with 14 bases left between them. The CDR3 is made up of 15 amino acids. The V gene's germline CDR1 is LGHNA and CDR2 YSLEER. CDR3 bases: TGCGCCAGCAGCCCGGTTGGTAGGAGGAACTATGGCTACACCTTC. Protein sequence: CASSPVGRRNYGYTF.

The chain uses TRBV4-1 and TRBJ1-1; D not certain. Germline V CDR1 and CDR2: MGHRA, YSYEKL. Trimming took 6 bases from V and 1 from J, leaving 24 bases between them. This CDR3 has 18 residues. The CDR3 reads CASSQQAPAGMANTEAFF. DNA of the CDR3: TGCGCCAGCAGTCAACAAGCCCCGGCGGGGATGGCGAACACTGAAGCTTTCTTT.

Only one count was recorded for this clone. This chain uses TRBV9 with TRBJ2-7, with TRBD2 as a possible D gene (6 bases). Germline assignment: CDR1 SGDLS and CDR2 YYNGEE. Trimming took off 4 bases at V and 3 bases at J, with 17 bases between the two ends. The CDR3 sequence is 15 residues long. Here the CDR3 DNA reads TGTGCCAGCAGCAAAACCGAGGGACTCCACTACGAGCAGTACTTC. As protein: CASSKTEGLHYEQYF.

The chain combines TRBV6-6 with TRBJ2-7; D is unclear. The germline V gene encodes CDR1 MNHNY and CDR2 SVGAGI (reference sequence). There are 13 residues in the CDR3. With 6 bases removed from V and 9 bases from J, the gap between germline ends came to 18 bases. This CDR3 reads CASRIDELRGQYF. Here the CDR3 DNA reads TGTGCCAGCAGGATAGACGAGCTCAGAGGGCAGTACTTC.

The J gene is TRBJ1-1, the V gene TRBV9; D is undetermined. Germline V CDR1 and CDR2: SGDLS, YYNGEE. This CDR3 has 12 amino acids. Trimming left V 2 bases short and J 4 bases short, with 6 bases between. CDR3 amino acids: CASSVDGTEAFF. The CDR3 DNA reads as TGTGCCAGCAGCGTCGACGGCACTGAAGCTTTCTTT.

The CDR3 DNA reads TGCAGCGTTGAAGGGACTAGCGGGAGCGCAGATACGCAGTATTTT. It specifies CSVEGTSGSADTQYF. The chain links TRBV29-1 to TRBJ2-3; 13 nucleotides line up with TRBD2. Looked up from germline, CDR1 is SQVTM and CDR2 is ANQGSEA. There are 15 residues in the CDR3. With 1 base clipped from V and 4 bases from J, the junction kept 2 bases outside the gene matches.

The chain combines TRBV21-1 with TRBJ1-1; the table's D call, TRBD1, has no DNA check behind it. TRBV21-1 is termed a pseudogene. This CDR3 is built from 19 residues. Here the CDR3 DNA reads TGTGCCAGCAGCAAAGGCGTAAGCACAGGGTGGAGGACTTGTACTGAAGCTTTCTTT. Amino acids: CASSKGVSTGWRTCTEAFF.

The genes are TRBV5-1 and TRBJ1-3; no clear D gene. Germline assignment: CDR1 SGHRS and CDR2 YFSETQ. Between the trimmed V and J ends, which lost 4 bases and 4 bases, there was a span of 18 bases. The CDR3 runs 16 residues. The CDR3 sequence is CASSGSGELSGNTIYF. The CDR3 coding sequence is TGCGCCAGCAGCGGGAGCGGGGAGCTTTCGGGAAACACCATATATTTT.

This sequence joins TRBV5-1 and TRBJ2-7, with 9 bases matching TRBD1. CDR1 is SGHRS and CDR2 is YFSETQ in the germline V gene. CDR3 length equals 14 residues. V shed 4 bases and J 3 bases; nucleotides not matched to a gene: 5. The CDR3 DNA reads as TGCGCCAGCAGCATCGACAGGGGGGACTACGAGCAGTACTTC. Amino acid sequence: CASSIDRGDYEQYF.

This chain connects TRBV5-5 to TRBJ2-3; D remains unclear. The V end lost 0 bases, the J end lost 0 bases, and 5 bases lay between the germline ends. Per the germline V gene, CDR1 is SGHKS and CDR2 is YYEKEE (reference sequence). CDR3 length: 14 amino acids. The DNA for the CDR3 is TGTGCCAGCAGCTTGGTGCAAAGCACAGATACGCAGTATTTT. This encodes CASSLVQSTDTQYF.

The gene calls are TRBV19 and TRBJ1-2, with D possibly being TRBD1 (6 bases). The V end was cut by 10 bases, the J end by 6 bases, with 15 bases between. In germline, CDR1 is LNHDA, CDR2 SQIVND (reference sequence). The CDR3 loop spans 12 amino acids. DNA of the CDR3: TGTGCCACCCGGACAGTTTCTCATGGCTACACCTTC. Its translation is CATRTVSHGYTF.

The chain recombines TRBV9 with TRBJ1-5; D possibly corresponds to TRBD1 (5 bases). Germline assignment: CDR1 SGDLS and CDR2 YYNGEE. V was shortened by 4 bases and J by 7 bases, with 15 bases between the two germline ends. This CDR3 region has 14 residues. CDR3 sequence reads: CASSRAGMGQPQHF. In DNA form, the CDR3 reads TGTGCCAGCAGCCGCGCAGGGATGGGGCAGCCCCAGCATTTT.

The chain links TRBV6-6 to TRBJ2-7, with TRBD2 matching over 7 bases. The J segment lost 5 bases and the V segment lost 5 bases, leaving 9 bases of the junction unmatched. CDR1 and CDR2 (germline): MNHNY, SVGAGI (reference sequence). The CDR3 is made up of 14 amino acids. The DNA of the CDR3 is TGTGCCAGCAGTATACTAGCGCCATTTGACGAGCAGTACTTC. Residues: CASSILAPFDEQYF.

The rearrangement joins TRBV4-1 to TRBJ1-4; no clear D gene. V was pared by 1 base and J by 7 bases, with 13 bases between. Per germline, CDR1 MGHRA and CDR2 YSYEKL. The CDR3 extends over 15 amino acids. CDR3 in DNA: TGCGCCAGCAGCCAAGTACGAGGAGGGTTTGAAAAACTGTTTTTT. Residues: CASSQVRGGFEKLFF.

The CDR3, as DNA: TGCGCCAGCAGCCAAGATCGAGGGGTCGGTGGAAACACCATATATTTT. Translated: CASSQDRGVGGNTIYF. The genes are TRBV4-1 and TRBJ1-3, with a possible D match to TRBD1 (5 bases). Germline V gene sequence: CDR1 MGHRA, CDR2 YSYEKL. Trimming shortened V by 0 bases and J by 3 bases, and 12 bases separated the two germline ends. This CDR3 contains 16 residues.

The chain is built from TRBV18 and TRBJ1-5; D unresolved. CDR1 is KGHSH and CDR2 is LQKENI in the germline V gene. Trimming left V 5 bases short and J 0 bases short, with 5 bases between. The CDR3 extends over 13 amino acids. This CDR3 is CASSIDSNQPQHF. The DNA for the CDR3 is TGTGCCAGCTCAATAGATAGCAATCAGCCCCAGCATTTT.

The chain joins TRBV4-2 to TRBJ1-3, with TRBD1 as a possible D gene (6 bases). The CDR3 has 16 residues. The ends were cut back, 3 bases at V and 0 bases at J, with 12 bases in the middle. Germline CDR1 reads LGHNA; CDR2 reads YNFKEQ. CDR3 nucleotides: TGTGCCAGCAGCCAGAGGACAGACCCCTCTGGAAACACCATATATTTT. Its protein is CASSQRTDPSGNTIYF.

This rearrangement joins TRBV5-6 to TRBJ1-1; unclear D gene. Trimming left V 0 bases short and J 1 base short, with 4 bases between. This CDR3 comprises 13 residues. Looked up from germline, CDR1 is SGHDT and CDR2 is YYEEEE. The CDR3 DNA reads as TGTGCCAGCAGCTTGGAAAGGAACACTGAAGCTTTCTTT. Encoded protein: CASSLERNTEAFF.

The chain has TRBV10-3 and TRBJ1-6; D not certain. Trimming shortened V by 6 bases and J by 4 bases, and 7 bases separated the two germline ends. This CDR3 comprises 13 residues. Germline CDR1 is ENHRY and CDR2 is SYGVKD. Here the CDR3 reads CAIRPDYNSPLHF. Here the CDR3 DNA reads TGTGCCATCAGGCCTGATTATAATTCACCCCTCCACTTT.